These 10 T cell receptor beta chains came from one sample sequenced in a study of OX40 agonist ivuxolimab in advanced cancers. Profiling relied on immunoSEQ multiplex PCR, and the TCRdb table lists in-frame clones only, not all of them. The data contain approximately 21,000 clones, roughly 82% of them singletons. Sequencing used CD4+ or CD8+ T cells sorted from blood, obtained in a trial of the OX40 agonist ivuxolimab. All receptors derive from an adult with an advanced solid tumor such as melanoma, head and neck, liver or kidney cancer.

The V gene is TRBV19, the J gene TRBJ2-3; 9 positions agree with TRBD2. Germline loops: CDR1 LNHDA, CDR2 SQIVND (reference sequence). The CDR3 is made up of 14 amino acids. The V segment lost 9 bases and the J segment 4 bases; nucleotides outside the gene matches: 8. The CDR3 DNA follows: TGTGCCAGCCGCAGCGGGAGGTTCTCAGATACGCAGTATTTT. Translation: CASRSGRFSDTQYF.

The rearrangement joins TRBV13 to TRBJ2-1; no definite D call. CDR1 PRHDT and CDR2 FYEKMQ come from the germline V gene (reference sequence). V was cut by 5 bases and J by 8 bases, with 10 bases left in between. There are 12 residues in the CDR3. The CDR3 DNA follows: TGTGCCAGCAGCCGAGAACACGATGAGCAGTTCTTC. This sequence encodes CASSREHDEQFF.

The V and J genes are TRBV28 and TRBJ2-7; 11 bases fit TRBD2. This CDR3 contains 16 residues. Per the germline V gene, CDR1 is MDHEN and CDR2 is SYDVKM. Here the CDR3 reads CERRLAGGDSFYEQYF. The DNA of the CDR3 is TGTGAACGTCGGCTAGCGGGGGGAGACTCATTTTACGAGCAGTACTTC.

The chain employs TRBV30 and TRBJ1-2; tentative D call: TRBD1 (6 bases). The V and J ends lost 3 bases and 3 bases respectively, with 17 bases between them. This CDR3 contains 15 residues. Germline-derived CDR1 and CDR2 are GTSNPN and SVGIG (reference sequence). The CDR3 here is CAWRGGRKSDYGYTF. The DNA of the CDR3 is TGTGCCTGGAGGGGGGGCAGGAAGAGTGACTATGGCTACACCTTC.

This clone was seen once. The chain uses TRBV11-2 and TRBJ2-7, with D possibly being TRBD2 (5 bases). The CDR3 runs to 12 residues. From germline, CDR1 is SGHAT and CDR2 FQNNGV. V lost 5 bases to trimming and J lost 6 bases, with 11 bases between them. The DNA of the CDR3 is TGTGCCAGCAGCCCTCGTCGGGGCGAGCAGTACTTC. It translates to CASSPRRGEQYF.

CDR3 sequence reads: CASSPSRLGTGELFF. CDR3 sequence (DNA): TGTGCCAGTAGTCCGTCGCGGCTTGGGACCGGGGAGCTGTTTTTT. V usage is TRBV19 and J usage is TRBJ2-2; no clear D. CDR1 is LNHDA, CDR2 SQIVND, per germline (reference sequence). The CDR3 covers 15 residues. The ends were cut back, 5 bases at V and 5 bases at J, with 15 bases in the middle.

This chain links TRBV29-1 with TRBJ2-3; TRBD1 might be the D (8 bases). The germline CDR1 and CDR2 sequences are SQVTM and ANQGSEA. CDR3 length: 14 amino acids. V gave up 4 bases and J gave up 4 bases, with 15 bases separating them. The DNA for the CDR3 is TGCAGCGTTGTGTACAGGGGGAGGGCAGATACGCAGTATTTT. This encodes CSVVYRGRADTQYF.

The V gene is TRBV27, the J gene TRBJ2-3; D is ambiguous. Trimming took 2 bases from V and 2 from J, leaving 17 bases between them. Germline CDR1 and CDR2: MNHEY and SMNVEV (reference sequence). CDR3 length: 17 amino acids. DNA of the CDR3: TGTGCCAGCAGTTTAAACCCCGCCCCCCCCCTCACAGATACGCAGTATTTT. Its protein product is CASSLNPAPPLTDTQYF.

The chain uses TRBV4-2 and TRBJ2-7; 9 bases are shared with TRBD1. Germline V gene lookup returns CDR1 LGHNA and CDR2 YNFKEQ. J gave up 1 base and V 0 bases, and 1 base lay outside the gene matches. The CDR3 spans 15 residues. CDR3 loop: CASSQDGQGSYEQYF. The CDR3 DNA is TGTGCCAGCAGCCAAGACGGACAGGGGTCCTACGAGCAGTACTTC.

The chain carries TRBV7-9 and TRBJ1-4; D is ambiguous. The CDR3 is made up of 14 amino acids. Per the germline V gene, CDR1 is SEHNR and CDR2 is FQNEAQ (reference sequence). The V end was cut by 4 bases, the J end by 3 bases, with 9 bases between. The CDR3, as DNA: TGTGCCAGCAGCTCGGGGAGTCCTAATGAAAAACTGTTTTTT. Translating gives CASSSGSPNEKLFF.